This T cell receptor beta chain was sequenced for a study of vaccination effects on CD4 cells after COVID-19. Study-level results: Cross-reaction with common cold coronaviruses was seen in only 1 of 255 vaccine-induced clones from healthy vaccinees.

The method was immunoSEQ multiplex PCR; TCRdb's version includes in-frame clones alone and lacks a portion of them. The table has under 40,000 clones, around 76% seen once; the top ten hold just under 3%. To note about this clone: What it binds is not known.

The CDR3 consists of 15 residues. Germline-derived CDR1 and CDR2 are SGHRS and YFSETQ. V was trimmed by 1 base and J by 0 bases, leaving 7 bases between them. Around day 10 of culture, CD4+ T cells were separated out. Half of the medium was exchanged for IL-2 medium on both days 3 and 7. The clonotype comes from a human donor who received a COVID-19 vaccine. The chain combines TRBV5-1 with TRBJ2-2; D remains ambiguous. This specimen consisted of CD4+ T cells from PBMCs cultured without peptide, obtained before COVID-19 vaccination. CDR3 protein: CASSLILSNTGELFF. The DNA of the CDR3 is TGCGCCAGCAGCTTGATCCTGTCGAACACCGGGGAGCTGTTTTTT.